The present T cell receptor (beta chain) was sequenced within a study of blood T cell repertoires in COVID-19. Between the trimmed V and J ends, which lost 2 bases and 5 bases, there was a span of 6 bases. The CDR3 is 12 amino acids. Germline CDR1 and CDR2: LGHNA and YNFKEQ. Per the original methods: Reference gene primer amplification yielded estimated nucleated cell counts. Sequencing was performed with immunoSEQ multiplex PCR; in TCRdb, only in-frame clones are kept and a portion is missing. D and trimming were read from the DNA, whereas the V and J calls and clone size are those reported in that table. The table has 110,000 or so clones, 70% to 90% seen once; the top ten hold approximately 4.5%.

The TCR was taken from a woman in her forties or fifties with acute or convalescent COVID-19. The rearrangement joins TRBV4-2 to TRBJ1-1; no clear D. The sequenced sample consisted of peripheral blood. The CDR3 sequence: CASSQRETEAFF. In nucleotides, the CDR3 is TGTGCCAGCAGCCAACGGGAAACTGAAGCTTTCTTT.